The present entry profiles one T cell receptor beta chain with its context. This entry is derived from a study of blood T cells in healthy people across ages. Germline V lookup: CDR1 MNHEY, CDR2 SVGAGI. Deletions cut 6 bases from V and 0 bases from J, with 12 bases between. This CDR3 is built from 14 residues. Next came a second PCR, run for about 7 to 11 cycles, which used a sample-barcoded 5' primer along with a J-beta primer mix. TCRdb re-analysed the 5' RACE reads in MiXCR, keeping a single row per CDR3 protein. The sample holds hundreds of thousands of distinct CDR3 sequences; 45% to 70% are singletons and the top ten take roughly 24%. Each donor supplied ten milliliters of peripheral blood.

The V call is TRBV6-5, the J call TRBJ2-7, with D tentatively TRBD2 (5 bases). The sequence came from a man between 35 and 55 years old in good health. Material for sequencing was blood. The CDR3 spells CASSPLGSSYEQYF. The CDR3 nucleotides are TGTGCCAGCAGCCCACTGGGGAGCTCCTACGAGCAGTACTTC.